Listed here are 13 T cell receptor beta chains from one sample, sequenced in a study of shared T cell receptors in the human thymus. The method was immunoSEQ multiplex PCR; TCRdb's version includes in-frame clones alone and lacks a portion of them. The table lists hundreds of thousands of clones, more than 70% of them singletons. The sample also formed part of further work on human thymus T cells.

Sequencing input: thymocytes. The receptors here all came from a boy younger than two with a congenital heart defect.

The chain carries TRBV10-3 and TRBJ2-7; 7 nucleotides line up with TRBD1. The CDR3 consists of 18 residues. The germline gives CDR1 ENHRY, CDR2 SYGVKD. The V and J ends lost 0 bases and 0 bases, in that order; junction bases with no gene match: 11. CDR3 DNA sequence: TGTGCCATCAGTGAGTCGGGCCCCACAGGGGCGAGCTCCTACGAGCAGTACTTC. Translation: CAISESGPTGASSYEQYF.

The chain recombines TRBV27 with TRBJ1-5; D is uncertain. This CDR3 contains 13 residues. CDR1 is MNHEY and CDR2 is SMNVEV in the germline V gene (reference sequence). V lost 5 bases to trimming and J lost 2 bases, with 7 bases between them. The CDR3 bases are TGTGCCAGCAGTGCCGAGGGCAATCAGCCCCAGCATTTT. Protein product: CASSAEGNQPQHF.

The V gene is TRBV2, the J gene TRBJ2-6, with TRBD1 matching over 7 bases. Germline V lookup: CDR1 SNHLY, CDR2 FYNNEI. The CDR3 extends over 16 amino acids. With 6 bases clipped from V and 2 bases from J, the junction kept 7 bases outside the gene matches. The CDR3 spells CASRTNDRAGANVLTF. DNA of the CDR3: TGTGCCAGCAGAACTAACGACAGGGCTGGGGCCAACGTCCTGACTTTC. Combining the CDR3 with reference TRBV2 and TRBJ2-6 gives the whole variable domain EPEVTQTPSHQVTQMGQEVILRCVPISNHLYFYWYRQILGQKVEFLVSFYNNEISEKSEIFDDQFSVERPDGSNFTLKIRSTKLEDSAMYFCASRTNDRAGANVLTFGAGSRLTVL.

This chain connects TRBV4-3 to TRBJ2-7; TRBD2 is a possible D gene (5 bases). Germline V gene data show CDR1 as LGHNA and CDR2 as YSLEER. The CDR3 sequence is 14 residues long. Trimming took 1 base from V and 3 from J, leaving 10 bases between them. The CDR3: CASSQGHRDYEQYF. The CDR3 bases are TGCGCCAGCAGCCAAGGACACCGGGACTACGAGCAGTACTTC.

The chain couples TRBV19 to TRBJ2-1; no reliable D call. The CDR3 runs 15 residues. Germline assignment: CDR1 LNHDA and CDR2 SQIVND (reference sequence). V shed 3 bases and J shed 3 bases, with 12 bases lying between them. The CDR3 sequence is CASSIEVNIYNEQFF. DNA for the CDR3: TGTGCCAGTAGTATTGAGGTAAATATCTACAATGAGCAGTTCTTC.

This clone showed up just once. The CDR3 reads CASSRLTYNSPLHF. The CDR3 DNA sequence: TGTGCCAGCAGCCGTCTAACTTATAATTCACCCCTCCACTTT. The V call is TRBV7-2, the J call TRBJ1-6; D remains unclear. CDR1 and CDR2 from the germline V gene are SGHTA and FQGNSA. The CDR3 sequence is 14 residues long. V gave up 5 bases and J gave up 4 bases, with 9 bases separating them.

The chain joins TRBV7-2 to TRBJ1-2, with TRBD1 matching over 9 bases. The germline gives CDR1 SGHTA, CDR2 FQGNSA. V shed 6 bases and J 7 bases; nucleotides not matched to a gene: 24. This CDR3 has 19 amino acids. The CDR3 sequence is CASRHQLSDTPGQGVGYTF. The CDR3, as DNA: TGTGCCAGCAGGCACCAGTTGAGCGACACTCCGGGACAGGGTGTTGGCTACACCTTC.

The gene calls are TRBV27 and TRBJ2-7; a weak D match, TRBD1 (6 bases). V lost 7 bases and J lost 6, with 19 bases in between. The CDR3 runs to 14 residues. Germline V lookup: CDR1 MNHEY, CDR2 SMNVEV (reference sequence). In nucleotides, the CDR3 is TGTGCCAGCACCACAGGGACACCCTCCGCCGAGCAGTACTTC. It translates to CASTTGTPSAEQYF.

The V call is TRBV5-6, the J call TRBJ2-3; 7 bases align to TRBD1. J was trimmed by 4 bases and V by 2 bases; bases with no gene match: 10. The germline V gene encodes CDR1 SGHDT and CDR2 YYEEEE. The CDR3 is 16 amino acids. The CDR3, as DNA: TGTGCCAGCAGCTTCACAGGGGAAGATAGCTCAGATACGCAGTATTTT. It translates to CASSFTGEDSSDTQYF.

This sequence joins TRBV7-9 and TRBJ2-1; TRBD2 aligns across 7 bases. Germline V gives CDR1 SEHNR, CDR2 FQNEAQ (reference sequence). With V trimmed by 0 bases and J by 0 bases, 5 bases remained unmatched. The CDR3 is made up of 17 amino acids. Written as DNA, the CDR3 is TGTGCCAGCAGCTTAGCTACTAGCGCCGGCTCCTACAATGAGCAGTTCTTC. Protein: CASSLATSAGSYNEQFF.

V and J are TRBV4-1 and TRBJ2-1; 8 bases line up with TRBD2. J lost 8 bases, V lost 2 bases, and 20 bases had no gene match. The CDR3 is 19 residues long. The germline V gene has CDR1 MGHRA and CDR2 YSYEKL. The CDR3 coding sequence is TGCGCCAGCAGCCAACCTAGGGGGTCAATAGCGGGGATGGTCTATGAGCAGTTCTTC. It encodes CASSQPRGSIAGMVYEQFF.

The chain employs TRBV9 and TRBJ2-7, with 8 bases lining up with TRBD1. Trimming cost V 4 bases and J 0 bases; bases outside gene matches: 9. Germline CDR1 reads SGDLS; CDR2 reads YYNGEE. The length of the CDR3 is 16 residues. The CDR3 loop reads CASSRQTGDGSYEQYF. In DNA form, the CDR3 reads TGTGCCAGCAGCCGCCAGACAGGGGACGGCTCCTACGAGCAGTACTTC. Filled out from reference TRBV9 and TRBJ2-7, the complete variable domain reads DSGVTQTPKHLITATGQRVTLRCSPRSGDLSVYWYQQSLDQGLQFLIQYYNGEERAKGNILERFSAQQFPDLHSELNLSSLELGDSALYFCASSRQTGDGSYEQYFGPGTRLTVT.

This clone was seen only a few times. V gene TRBV14 combines with J gene TRBJ1-2; the D is unclear. Per the germline V gene, CDR1 is SGHDN and CDR2 is FVKESK. The CDR3 is made up of 16 amino acids. The V end was cut by 0 bases, the J end by 7 bases, with 18 bases between. CDR3 loop: CASSQDRWGTGSGYTF. CDR3 nucleotide sequence: TGTGCCAGCAGCCAAGATAGGTGGGGAACGGGGAGTGGCTACACCTTC.